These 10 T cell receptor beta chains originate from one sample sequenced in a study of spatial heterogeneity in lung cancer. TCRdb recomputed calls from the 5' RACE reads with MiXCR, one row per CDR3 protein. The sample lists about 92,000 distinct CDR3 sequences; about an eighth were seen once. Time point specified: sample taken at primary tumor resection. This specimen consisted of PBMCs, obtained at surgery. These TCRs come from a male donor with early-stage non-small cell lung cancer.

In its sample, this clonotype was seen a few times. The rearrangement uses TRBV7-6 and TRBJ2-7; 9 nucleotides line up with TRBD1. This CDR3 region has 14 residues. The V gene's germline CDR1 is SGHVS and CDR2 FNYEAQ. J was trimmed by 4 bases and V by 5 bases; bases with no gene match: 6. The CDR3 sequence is CASSPTGQGYEQYF. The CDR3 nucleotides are TGTGCCAGCAGCCCCACGGGACAGGGATACGAGCAGTACTTC. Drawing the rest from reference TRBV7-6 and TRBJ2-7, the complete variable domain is GAGVSQSPRYKVTKRGQDVALRCDPISGHVSLYWYRQALGQGPEFLTYFNYEAQQDKSGLPNDRFSAERPEGSISTLTIQRTEQRDSAMYRCASSPTGQGYEQYFGPGTRLTVT.

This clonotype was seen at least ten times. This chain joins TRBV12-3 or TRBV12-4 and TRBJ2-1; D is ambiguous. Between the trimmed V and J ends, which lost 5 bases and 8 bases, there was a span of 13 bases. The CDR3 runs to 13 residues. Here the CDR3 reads CASSRTPWDEQFF. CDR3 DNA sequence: TGTGCCAGCAGTCGGACGCCTTGGGATGAGCAGTTCTTC.

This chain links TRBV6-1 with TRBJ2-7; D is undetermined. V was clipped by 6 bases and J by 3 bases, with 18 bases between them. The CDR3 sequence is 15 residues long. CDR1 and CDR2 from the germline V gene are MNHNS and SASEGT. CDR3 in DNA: TGTGCCAGCAGACTCCAGGCCATAGGGATCTACGAGCAGTACTTC. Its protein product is CASRLQAIGIYEQYF.

In DNA form, the CDR3 reads TGTGCCAGCAGTTCCGGACTGACCCGGACCTACGAGCAGTACTTC. Its protein is CASSSGLTRTYEQYF. The chain carries TRBV6-5 and TRBJ2-7, with D possibly being TRBD2 (5 bases). Germline V gene sequence: CDR1 MNHEY, CDR2 SVGAGI. Deletions cut 4 bases from V and 2 bases from J, with 15 bases between. The CDR3 has 15 residues.

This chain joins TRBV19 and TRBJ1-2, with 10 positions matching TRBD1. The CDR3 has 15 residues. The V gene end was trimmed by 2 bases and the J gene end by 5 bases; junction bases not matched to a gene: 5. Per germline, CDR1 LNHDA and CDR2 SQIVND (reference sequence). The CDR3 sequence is CASSIQTGGDYGYTF. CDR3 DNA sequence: TGTGCCAGTAGTATACAGACAGGGGGCGATTATGGCTACACCTTC.

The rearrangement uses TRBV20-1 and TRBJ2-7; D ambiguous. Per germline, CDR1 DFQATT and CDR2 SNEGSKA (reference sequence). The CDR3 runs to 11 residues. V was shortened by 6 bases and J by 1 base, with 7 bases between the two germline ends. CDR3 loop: CSALGSYEQYF. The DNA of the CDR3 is TGCAGTGCCCTAGGGTCCTACGAGCAGTACTTC.

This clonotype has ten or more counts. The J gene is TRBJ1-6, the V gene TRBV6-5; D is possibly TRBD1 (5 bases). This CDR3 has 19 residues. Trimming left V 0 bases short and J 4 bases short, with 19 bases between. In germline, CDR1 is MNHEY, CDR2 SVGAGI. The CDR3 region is CASSYSKLGGRPYNSPLHF. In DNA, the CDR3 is TGTGCCAGCAGTTACTCGAAGTTGGGGGGTCGGCCTTATAATTCACCCCTCCACTTT.

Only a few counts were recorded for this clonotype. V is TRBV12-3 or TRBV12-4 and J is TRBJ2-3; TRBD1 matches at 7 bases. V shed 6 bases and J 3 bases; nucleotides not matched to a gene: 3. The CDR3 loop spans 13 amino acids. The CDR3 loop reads CASRRTGTDTQYF. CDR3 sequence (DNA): TGTGCCAGCAGAAGGACAGGTACAGATACGCAGTATTTT.

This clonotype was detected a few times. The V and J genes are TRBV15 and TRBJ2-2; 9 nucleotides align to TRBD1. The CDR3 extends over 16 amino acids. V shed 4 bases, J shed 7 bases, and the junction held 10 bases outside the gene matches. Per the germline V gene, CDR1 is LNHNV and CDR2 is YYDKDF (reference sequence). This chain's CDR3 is CATSNRDRVKGGELFF. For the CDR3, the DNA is TGTGCCACCAGCAACCGGGACAGGGTGAAAGGCGGGGAGCTGTTTTTT.

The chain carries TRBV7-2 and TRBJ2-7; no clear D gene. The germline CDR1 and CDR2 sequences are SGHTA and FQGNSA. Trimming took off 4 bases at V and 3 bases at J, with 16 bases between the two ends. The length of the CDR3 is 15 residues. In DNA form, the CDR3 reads TGTGCCAGCAGCTCCCTAGGAGACTTCCGCTACGAGCAGTACTTC. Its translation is CASSSLGDFRYEQYF.